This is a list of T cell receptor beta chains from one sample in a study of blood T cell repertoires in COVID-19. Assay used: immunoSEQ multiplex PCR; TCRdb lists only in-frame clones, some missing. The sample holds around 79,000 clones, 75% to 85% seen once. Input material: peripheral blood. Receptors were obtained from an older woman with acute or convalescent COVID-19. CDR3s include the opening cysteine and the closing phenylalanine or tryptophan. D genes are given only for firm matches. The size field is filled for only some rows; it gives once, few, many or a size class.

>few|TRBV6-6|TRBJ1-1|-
CASRIWAEAFF
TGTGCCAGCAGGATATGGGCCGAAGCTTTCTTT
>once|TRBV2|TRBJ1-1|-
CASYRLTTGKGTEAFF
TGTGCCAGCTATCGTCTCACTACAGGGAAGGGGACTGAAGCTTTCTTT
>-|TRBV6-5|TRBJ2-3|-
CASSYSTGLADTQYF
TGTGCCAGCAGTTACTCTACTGGACTGGCAGATACGCAGTATTTT
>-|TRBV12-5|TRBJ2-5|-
CASAIGGHLQETQYF
TGTGCTAGTGCCATAGGGGGACACCTCCAAGAGACCCAGTACTTC
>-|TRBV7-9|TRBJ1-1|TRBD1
CASSSTGANTEAFF
TGTGCCAGCAGCTCGACAGGGGCGAACACTGAAGCTTTCTTT
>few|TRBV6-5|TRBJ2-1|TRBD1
CASSRDRVNEQFF
TGTGCCAGCAGTCGGGACAGGGTCAATGAGCAGTTCTTC
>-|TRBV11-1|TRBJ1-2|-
CASSFSAGANYGYTF
TGTGCCAGCAGCTTCTCGGCAGGGGCTAACTATGGCTACACCTTC
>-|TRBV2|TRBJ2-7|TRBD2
CASRLAGYSYEQYF
TGTGCCAGCAGACTAGCGGGGTACTCCTACGAGCAGTACTTC
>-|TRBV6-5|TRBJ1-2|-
CASDSTQGAYTF
TGTGCCAGCGATTCCACCCAGGGCGCCTACACCTTC
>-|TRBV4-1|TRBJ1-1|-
CASSQEVAVWSFF
TGCGCCAGCAGCCAAGAGGTAGCTGTTTGGAGTTTCTTT
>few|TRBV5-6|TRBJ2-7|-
CASSSISRAYEQYF
TGTGCCAGCAGCTCCATTAGCAGAGCCTACGAGCAGTACTTC
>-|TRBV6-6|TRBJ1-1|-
CASSKSTGQMNTEAFF
TGTGCCAGCAGTAAGTCGACAGGTCAAATGAACACTGAAGCTTTCTTT
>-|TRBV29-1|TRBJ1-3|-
CSVEDQQGSGNTIYF
TGCAGCGTTGAAGATCAGCAGGGCTCTGGAAACACCATATATTTT
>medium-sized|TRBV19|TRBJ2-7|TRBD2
CASSIDFGSGGDGEQYF
TGTGCCAGTAGTATAGATTTTGGTAGCGGGGGGGATGGCGAGCAGTACTTC
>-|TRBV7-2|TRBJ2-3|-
CASSFGQSTDTQYF
TGTGCCAGCAGCTTTGGGCAGAGCACAGATACGCAGTATTTT
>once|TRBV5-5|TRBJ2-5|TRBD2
CASSLPLAGAQETQYF
TGTGCCAGCAGCTTGCCCCTAGCGGGGGCTCAAGAGACCCAGTACTTC
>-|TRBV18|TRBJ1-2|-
CASSLRADLYGYTF
TGTGCCAGCTCACTGAGGGCAGACCTCTATGGCTACACCTTC
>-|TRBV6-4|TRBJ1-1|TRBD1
CASSDSLQGTEAFF
TGTGCCAGCAGTGACTCCTTACAGGGGACTGAAGCTTTCTTT
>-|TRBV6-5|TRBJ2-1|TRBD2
CASSLSGGASNEQFF
TGTGCCAGCAGTCTCAGCGGGGGGGCCTCCAATGAGCAGTTCTTC
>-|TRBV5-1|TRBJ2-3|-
CASSSGSTDTQYF
TGCGCCAGCAGCTCCGGGAGCACAGATACGCAGTATTTT
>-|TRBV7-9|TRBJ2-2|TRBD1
CASRRDRGAGELFF
TGTGCCAGCAGGAGGGACAGGGGGGCCGGGGAGCTGTTTTTT
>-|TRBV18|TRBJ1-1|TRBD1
CASSPRDRVAEAFF
TGTGCCAGCTCACCACGAGACAGGGTGGCTGAAGCTTTCTTT
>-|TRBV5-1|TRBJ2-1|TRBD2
CASSLGRRGGINEQFF
TGCGCCAGCAGCTTGGGGCGCCGGGGGGGTATCAATGAGCAGTTCTTC
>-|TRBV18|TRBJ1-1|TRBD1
CASSPRQGGTEAFF
TGTGCCAGCTCACCCCGACAGGGTGGGACTGAAGCTTTCTTT
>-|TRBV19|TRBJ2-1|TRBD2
CASQQLAGGRLYNEQFF
TGTGCCAGTCAGCAACTAGCGGGGGGCCGTCTCTACAATGAGCAGTTCTTC
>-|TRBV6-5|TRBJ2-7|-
CASRTNRDEQYF
TGTGCCAGCAGAACTAACAGGGACGAGCAGTACTTC
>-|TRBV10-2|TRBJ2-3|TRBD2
CASSSQRGGDTDTQYF
TGCGCCAGCAGCTCCCAGCGGGGGGGCGACACAGATACGCAGTATTTT
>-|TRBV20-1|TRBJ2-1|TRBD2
CSASGTSGGIDNEQFF
TGCAGTGCTAGTGGGACTAGCGGGGGCATAGACAATGAGCAGTTCTTC
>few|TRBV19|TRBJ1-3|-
CASGFRGGASGNTIYF
TGTGCCAGTGGATTCAGGGGTGGCGCCTCTGGAAACACCATATATTTT
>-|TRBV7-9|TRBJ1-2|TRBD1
CASSLTGGWGYTF
TGTGCCAGCAGCCTGACAGGGGGCTGGGGCTACACCTTC
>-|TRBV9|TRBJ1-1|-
CASSVGQGEAFF
TGTGCCAGCAGCGTAGGGCAGGGTGAAGCTTTCTTT
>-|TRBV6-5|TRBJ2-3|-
CASSSQVTDTQYF
TGTGCCAGCAGTTCCCAGGTCACAGATACGCAGTATTTT
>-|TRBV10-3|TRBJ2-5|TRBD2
CAISDPSGGSLETQYF
TGTGCCATCAGTGACCCTAGCGGGGGGTCTTTGGAGACCCAGTACTTC
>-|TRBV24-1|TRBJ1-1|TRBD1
CATSDDRAAFF
TGTGCCACCAGTGATGACAGGGCGGCTTTCTTT
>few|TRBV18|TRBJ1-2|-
CASSPAENYGYTF
TGTGCCAGCTCACCTGCCGAGAACTATGGCTACACCTTC
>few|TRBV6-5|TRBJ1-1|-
CASLRPGSGTEAFF
TGTGCCAGCCTCCGGCCGGGGAGCGGGACTGAAGCTTTCTTT
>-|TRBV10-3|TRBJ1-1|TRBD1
CAISRAGGSTEAFF
TGTGCCATCAGTAGGGCAGGGGGCTCGACTGAAGCTTTCTTT
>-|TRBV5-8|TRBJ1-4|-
CASSLERGFNEKLFF
TGTGCCAGCAGCTTGGAGCGCGGGTTTAATGAAAAACTGTTTTTT
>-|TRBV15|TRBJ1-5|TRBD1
CATSRPNRGQPQHF
TGTGCCACCAGCAGGCCTAACAGGGGTCAGCCCCAGCATTTT
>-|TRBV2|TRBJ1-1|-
CASSEIRILNTEAFF
TGTGCCAGCAGTGAGATCAGGATCCTGAACACTGAAGCTTTCTTT
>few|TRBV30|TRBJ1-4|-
CAWSAPGSTNEKLFF
TGTGCCTGGAGTGCCCCGGGGTCAACTAATGAAAAACTGTTTTTT
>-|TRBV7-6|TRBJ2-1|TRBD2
CASSPDVLASAEQFF
TGTGCCAGCAGCCCAGACGTACTAGCGAGCGCTGAGCAGTTCTTC
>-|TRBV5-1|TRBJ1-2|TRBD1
CASSSGQGNYGYTF
TGCGCCAGCAGCTCGGGACAGGGTAACTATGGCTACACCTTC
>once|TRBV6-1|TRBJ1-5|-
CASSEVGGMNNQPQHF
TGTGCCAGCAGTGAAGTGGGGGGGATGAACAATCAGCCCCAGCATTTT
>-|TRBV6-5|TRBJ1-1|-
CASSSRGSTEAFF
TGTGCCAGCAGTTCAAGGGGAAGCACTGAAGCTTTCTTT
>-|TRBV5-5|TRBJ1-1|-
CASSPVVQGRNTEAFF
TGTGCCAGCAGCCCAGTCGTTCAGGGGCGGAACACTGAAGCTTTCTTT
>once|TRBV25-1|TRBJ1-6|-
CASNRQENSPLHF
TGTGCCAGCAACAGACAGGAGAATTCACCCCTCCACTTT
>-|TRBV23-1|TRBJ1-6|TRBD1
CASSQSTGTGVWSPLHF
TGCGCCAGCAGTCAATCAACCGGGACAGGGGTCTGGTCACCCCTCCACTTT
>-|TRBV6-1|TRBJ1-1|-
CASSEVVRNTEAFF
TGTGCCAGCAGTGAAGTGGTGCGGAACACTGAAGCTTTCTTT
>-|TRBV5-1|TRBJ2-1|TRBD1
CASSLIVGGMDNEQFF
TGCGCCAGCAGCTTGATTGTAGGGGGCATGGACAATGAGCAGTTCTTC